This T cell receptor beta chain was documented in a study of T-cell reconstitution after alpha-beta-depleted transplantation in children. For TCRbeta, the library was prepared with unique molecular identifiers. TCRdb called the PCR reads again in MiXCR, with one record for every CDR3 protein. The sample lists some 240,000 distinct CDR3 sequences, about 8.8% occurring once. This clonotype occurred a few times. The germline gives CDR1 MNHEY, CDR2 SVGEGT. The CDR3 is 17 residues long. Trimming stripped 1 base from V and 2 bases from J, with 16 bases between. This chain connects TRBV6-2 or TRBV6-3 to TRBJ2-3; a possible D gene is TRBD1 (6 bases). The TCR comes from a human donor who donated a stem cell graft to a child with SCID. The source material was PBMCs from the stem cell graft donor, sampled from the stem cell graft. Here the CDR3 DNA reads TGTGCCAGCAGTTACTTGGTACTCGACAGGTTCACAGATACGCAGTATTTT. Translated, it gives CASSYLVLDRFTDTQYF.